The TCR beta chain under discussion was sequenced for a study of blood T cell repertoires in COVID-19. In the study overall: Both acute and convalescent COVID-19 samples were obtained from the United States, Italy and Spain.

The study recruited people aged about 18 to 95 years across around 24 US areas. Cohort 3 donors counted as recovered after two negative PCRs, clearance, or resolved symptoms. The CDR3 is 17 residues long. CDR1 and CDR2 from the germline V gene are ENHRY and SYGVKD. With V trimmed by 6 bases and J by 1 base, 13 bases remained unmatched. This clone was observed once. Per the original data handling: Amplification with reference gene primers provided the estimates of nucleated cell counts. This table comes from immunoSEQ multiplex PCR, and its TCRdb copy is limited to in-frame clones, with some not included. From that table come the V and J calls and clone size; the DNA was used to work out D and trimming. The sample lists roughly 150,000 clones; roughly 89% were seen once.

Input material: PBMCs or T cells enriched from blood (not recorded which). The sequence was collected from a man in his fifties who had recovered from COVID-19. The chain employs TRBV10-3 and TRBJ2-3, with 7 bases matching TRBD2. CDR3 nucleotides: TGTGCCATCAGGGGGGGGAGGGGACGACCCGGCACAGATACGCAGTATTTT. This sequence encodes CAIRGGRGRPGTDTQYF.